What follows describes a single T cell receptor beta chain. Using immunoSEQ multiplex PCR, the repertoire was profiled, and TCRdb retains in-frame clones only, with some absent. The table lists fewer than 250,000 clones, about 80% of them singletons. The entry originates in a study of blood T cell repertoires in COVID-19. Study-level background: Collection of acute and convalescent COVID-19 samples took place in the United States, Italy and Spain. In each case, the material was cDNA or gDNA derived from T cells, B-cell-depleted T cells, or PBMCs.

The CDR3 is 17 amino acids. V dropped 2 bases and J dropped 5; count of bases not matched to a gene: 8. Germline V CDR1 and CDR2: KGHDR, SFDVKD. The receptor was derived from a woman between 50 and 59 years old with acute or convalescent COVID-19. Source material: peripheral blood. The chain has TRBV24-1 and TRBJ2-2; 9 bases map to TRBD1. This chain's CDR3 is CATSDSGTGKRTGELFF. In DNA form, the CDR3 reads TGTGCCACCAGTGATTCCGGGACAGGGAAAAGGACCGGGGAGCTGTTTTTT.